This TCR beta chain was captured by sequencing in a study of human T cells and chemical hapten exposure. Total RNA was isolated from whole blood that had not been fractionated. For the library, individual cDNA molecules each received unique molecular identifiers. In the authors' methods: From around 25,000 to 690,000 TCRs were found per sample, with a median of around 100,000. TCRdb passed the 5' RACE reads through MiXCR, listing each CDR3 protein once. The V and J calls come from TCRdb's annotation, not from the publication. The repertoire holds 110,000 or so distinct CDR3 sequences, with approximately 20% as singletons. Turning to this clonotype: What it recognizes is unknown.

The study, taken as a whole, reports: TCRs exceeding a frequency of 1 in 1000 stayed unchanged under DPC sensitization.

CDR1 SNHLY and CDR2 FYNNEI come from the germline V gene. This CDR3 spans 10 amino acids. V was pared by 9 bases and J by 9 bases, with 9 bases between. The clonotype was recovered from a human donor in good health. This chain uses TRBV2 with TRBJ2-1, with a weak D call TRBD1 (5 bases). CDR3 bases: TGTGCCAGGCAGGGCGGTGAGCAGTTCTTC. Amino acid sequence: CARQGGEQFF.